This T cell receptor beta chain is drawn from a study of radiotherapy plus CTLA-4 blockade in lung cancer. About the study: Among all patients, 18% showed objective responses, while roughly 31% had disease control.

The method was immunoSEQ multiplex PCR; TCRdb's version includes in-frame clones alone and lacks a portion of them. This sample has about 62,000 clones, with less than 85% found just once. Germline values: CDR1 MDHEN, CDR2 SYDVKM. The V gene lost 1 base and the J gene lost 9 bases, with 8 bases spanning the gap. The CDR3 loop spans 12 amino acids. A few counts support this clone. The origin of this receptor is a human donor with non-small cell lung cancer who had a complete response to radiotherapy plus ipilimumab. This chain connects TRBV28 to TRBJ2-3, with D possibly matching TRBD1 (5 bases). Material: peripheral blood, obtained from a patient treated with radiotherapy plus ipilimumab. The CDR3 DNA follows: TGTGCCAGCAGTTTATCGACAGCAACGCAGTATTTT. It yields the protein CASSLSTATQYF. Using reference TRBV28 and TRBJ2-3 for the parts outside the CDR3, the full variable domain is DVKVTQSSRYLVKRTGEKVFLECVQDMDHENMFWYRQDPGLGLRLIYFSYDVKMKEKGDIPEGYSVSREKKERFSLILESASTNQTSMYLCASSLSTATQYFGPGTRLTVL.